The 25 T cell receptor beta chains below come from one sample, sequenced in a study of T cell responses to AZD1222 COVID-19 vaccine. TCRdb keeps only in-frame clones here, not all; method: immunoSEQ multiplex PCR. The sample shows about 97,000 clones, roughly 89% of them seen only once. The source material was peripheral blood, sampled on day 0 of AZD1222 vaccination. These receptors all come from an adult in good health.

In its sample, this clone was seen once. The CDR3 DNA follows: TGTGCCAGTACCGATAGGCGGCGTGGCAATCAGCCCCAGCATTTT. Protein: CASTDRRRGNQPQHF. The V gene is TRBV19, the J gene TRBJ1-5; D gene unclear. This CDR3 is built from 15 residues. In germline, CDR1 is LNHDA, CDR2 SQIVND (reference sequence). The V end lost 7 bases, the J end lost 2 bases, and 15 bases lay between the germline ends.

The rearrangement uses TRBV5-5 and TRBJ1-5; tentatively, D is TRBD1 (5 bases). This CDR3 is 13 amino acids long. Germline CDR1 and CDR2: SGHKS and YYEKEE (reference sequence). Trimming pared 4 bases from V and 11 bases from J, leaving 16 bases between. CDR3 in amino acids: CASSPGDPRAQHF. The CDR3 bases are TGTGCCAGCAGCCCGGGGGATCCCAGGGCCCAGCATTTT.

The rearrangement joins TRBV7-9 to TRBJ2-3, with D perhaps TRBD1 or TRBD2 (5 bases each). There are 16 residues in the CDR3. Germline V gives CDR1 SEHNR, CDR2 FQNEAQ (reference sequence). Trimming pared 4 bases from V and 3 bases from J, leaving 17 bases between. CDR3 sequence (DNA): TGTGCCAGCAGCTCGTTGGCAGGGAGTAGGACAGATACGCAGTATTTT. It is translated as CASSSLAGSRTDTQYF. Variable domain in full (rest from reference TRBV7-9 and TRBJ2-3): DTGVSQNPRHKITKRGQNVTFRCDPISEHNRLYWYRQTLGQGPEFLTYFQNEAQLEKSRLLSDRFSAERPKGSFSTLEIQRTEQGDSAMYLCASSSLAGSRTDTQYFGPGTRLTVL.

The V and J genes are TRBV24-1 and TRBJ1-4; D perhaps matches TRBD1 (5 bases). This CDR3 contains 13 residues. Germline-derived CDR1 and CDR2 are KGHDR and SFDVKD. Trimming removed 7 bases from V and 6 bases from J, with 11 bases in between. In DNA, the CDR3 is TGTGCCACCAGAGGGGACGTTGATGAAAAACTGTTTTTT. This codes for CATRGDVDEKLFF.

CDR3 in amino acids: CASSSFGGAKTDTQYF. The CDR3 DNA reads as TGTGCCAGCTCATCTTTCGGGGGGGCCAAGACAGATACGCAGTATTTT. V and J are TRBV18 and TRBJ2-3; TRBD2 agrees at 8 bases. With 5 bases clipped from V and 3 bases from J, the junction kept 10 bases outside the gene matches. This CDR3 contains 16 residues. Germline CDR1 KGHSH, CDR2 LQKENI. The full variable domain, completed using reference TRBV18 and TRBJ2-3, is NAGVMQNPRHLVRRRGQEARLRCSPMKGHSHVYWYRQLPEEGLKFMVYLQKENIIDESGMPKERFSAEFPKEGPSILRIQQVVRGDSAAYFCASSSFGGAKTDTQYFGPGTRLTVL.

V usage is TRBV15 and J usage is TRBJ1-1; unclear D gene. The CDR3 totals 13 residues. Germline V gene lookup returns CDR1 LNHNV and CDR2 YYDKDF (reference sequence). The V end was cut by 3 bases, the J end by 5 bases, with 10 bases between. The CDR3 DNA reads as TGTGCCACCAGCAGGGGGTTGCGGACTGAAGCTTTCTTT. Its translation is CATSRGLRTEAFF.

The chain is built from TRBV12-3 or TRBV12-4 and TRBJ2-1, with no clear D. The CDR3 runs to 11 residues. V lost 0 bases to trimming and J lost 9 bases, with 3 bases between them. CDR3 amino acids: CASSLATEQFF. The CDR3 DNA is TGTGCCAGCAGTTTAGCCACTGAGCAGTTCTTC.

The chain links TRBV18 to TRBJ2-7; TRBD2 aligns across 7 bases. V lost 0 bases to trimming and J lost 2 bases; unmatched junction nucleotides: 7. Germline CDR1 and CDR2: KGHSH and LQKENI. The CDR3 has 16 residues. The CDR3 DNA reads TGTGCCAGCTCACCACCGGGACTACAGCGGGCCTACGAGCAGTACTTC. Its translation: CASSPPGLQRAYEQYF.

The rearrangement uses TRBV2 and TRBJ1-1; 9 positions agree with TRBD1. From germline, CDR1 is SNHLY and CDR2 FYNNEI. Losses at the gene ends were 6 bases for V and 0 bases for J; bases not matched to a gene: 2. The CDR3 length is 14 residues. CDR3 in amino acids: CASRGQGLNTEAFF. The CDR3 DNA follows: TGTGCCAGCAGGGGACAGGGATTGAACACTGAAGCTTTCTTT.

The chain carries TRBV2 and TRBJ1-1; 7 nucleotides align to TRBD1. The trim removed 5 bases at V and 1 base at J, leaving 4 bases unmatched. CDR3 length: 14 residues. Germline V gene sequence: CDR1 SNHLY, CDR2 FYNNEI. The CDR3 reads CASSQGQRNTEAFF. CDR3 in DNA: TGTGCCAGCAGTCAGGGACAGAGGAACACTGAAGCTTTCTTT.

This clone was counted once. The chain employs TRBV3-1 (or the pseudogene TRBV3-2) and TRBJ2-1; 8 bases match TRBD2. The CDR3 has 15 amino acids. Per the germline V gene, CDR1 is LGHDT and CDR2 is YNNKEL (reference sequence). J was trimmed by 7 bases and V by 6 bases; bases with no gene match: 11. In nucleotides, the CDR3 is TGTGCCAGCAGGGATCGGGGGGGCTGGTATAATGAGCAGTTCTTC. Its translation is CASRDRGGWYNEQFF.

The chain combines TRBV18 with TRBJ2-3, with TRBD1 matching 8 bases. V dropped 3 bases and J dropped 6; count of bases not matched to a gene: 8. The CDR3 extends over 15 amino acids. Germline CDR1 reads KGHSH; CDR2 reads LQKENI. DNA for the CDR3: TGTGCCAGCTCACCTCCGCAGGGGGCGTCCGATACGCAGTATTTT. Encoded protein: CASSPPQGASDTQYF.

The chain uses TRBV7-2 and TRBJ1-4; D might be TRBD1 (6 bases). CDR1 is SGHTA and CDR2 is FQGNSA in the germline V gene. The length of the CDR3 is 15 residues. Trimming took off 1 base at V and 8 bases at J, with 14 bases between the two ends. DNA of the CDR3: TGTGCCAGCAGCTTAGTGGGACAAGGGGGGGAAAAACTGTTTTTT. Its protein is CASSLVGQGGEKLFF.

This chain joins TRBV6-5 and TRBJ2-3; D is possibly TRBD2 (7 bases). Between the trimmed V and J ends, which lost 6 bases and 0 bases, there was a span of 13 bases. Looked up from germline, CDR1 is MNHEY and CDR2 is SVGAGI. The CDR3 sequence is 15 residues long. The CDR3, as DNA: TGTGCCAGCAGCGGGGAGGGGGTTAGCACAGATACGCAGTATTTT. It translates to CASSGEGVSTDTQYF.

V is TRBV9 and J is TRBJ2-3; D is uncertain. Looked up from germline, CDR1 is SGDLS and CDR2 is YYNGEE. The CDR3 covers 14 residues. The germline V and J ends were trimmed by 0 bases and 4 bases, with 9 bases remaining between them. CDR3 DNA sequence: TGTGCCAGCAGCGTAGGCCCTCCGCCAGATACGCAGTATTTT. It encodes CASSVGPPPDTQYF.

This sequence joins TRBV30 and TRBJ1-6; TRBD1 is a possible D gene (6 bases). V lost 3 bases, J lost 5 bases, and 11 bases lay in between. CDR1 is GTSNPN and CDR2 is SVGIG in the germline V gene (reference sequence). The CDR3 runs 14 residues. This chain's CDR3 is CAWSDGGHNSPLHF. In DNA form, the CDR3 reads TGTGCCTGGAGCGATGGGGGCCATAATTCACCCCTCCACTTT.

The table lists this clone with a count of one. The chain joins TRBV2 to TRBJ1-5; D is uncertain. The length of the CDR3 is 15 residues. Deletions cut 0 bases from V and 4 bases from J, with 10 bases between. CDR1 and CDR2 (germline): SNHLY, FYNNEI. The CDR3 DNA follows: TGTGCCAGCAGTGAAGCTCGGCCGGATAATCAGCCCCAGCATTTT. Amino acids: CASSEARPDNQPQHF. Together with reference TRBV2 and TRBJ1-5, the CDR3 gives the full variable domain: EPEVTQTPSHQVTQMGQEVILRCVPISNHLYFYWYRQILGQKVEFLVSFYNNEISEKSEIFDDQFSVERPDGSNFTLKIRSTKLEDSAMYFCASSEARPDNQPQHFGDGTRLSIL.

J is TRBJ2-7 and V is TRBV6-5; 7 nucleotides match TRBD2. Trimming removed 1 base from V and 5 bases from J; junction bases left unmatched: 5. CDR3 length: 14 amino acids. CDR1 is MNHEY, CDR2 SVGAGI, per germline. CDR3 in amino acids: CASSYWGGGDEQYF. As DNA, the CDR3 is TGTGCCAGCAGTTACTGGGGGGGAGGCGACGAGCAGTACTTC.

This clone is a singleton in its sample. This chain links TRBV6-5 with TRBJ1-2; the D gene is possibly TRBD1 (6 bases). V shed 4 bases and J shed 14 bases, with 17 bases lying between them. Germline loops: CDR1 MNHEY, CDR2 SVGAGI. This CDR3 is built from 12 residues. The CDR3 region has the DNA TGTGCCAGCAGTTCTCGGACAGAGAGAAGGACCTTC. It translates to CASSSRTERRTF.

This chain's CDR3 is CASSGSPGQGMINEKLFF. As DNA, the CDR3 is TGTGCCAGCAGCGGTTCTCCGGGACAGGGGATGATTAATGAAAAACTGTTTTTT. This rearrangement joins TRBV2 to TRBJ1-4, with 10 bases fitting TRBD1. Germline V CDR1 and CDR2: SNHLY, FYNNEI. The V segment lost 6 bases and the J segment 4 bases; nucleotides outside the gene matches: 14. This CDR3 is built from 18 residues. Full variable domain (outside the CDR3, taken from reference TRBV2 and TRBJ1-4): EPEVTQTPSHQVTQMGQEVILRCVPISNHLYFYWYRQILGQKVEFLVSFYNNEISEKSEIFDDQFSVERPDGSNFTLKIRSTKLEDSAMYFCASSGSPGQGMINEKLFFGSGTQLSVL.

In this sample, this clone turned up once. The chain joins TRBV9 to TRBJ2-7; 8 bases map to TRBD2. Germline V gene lookup returns CDR1 SGDLS and CDR2 YYNGEE. The J segment lost 4 bases and the V segment lost 4 bases, leaving 19 bases of the junction unmatched. The CDR3 loop spans 18 amino acids. The CDR3 DNA reads TGTGCCAGCAGCCCCCGCCCAGGGACTAGAATCGGGACTTACGAGCAGTACTTC. The encoded protein is CASSPRPGTRIGTYEQYF.

The V gene is TRBV5-4, the J gene TRBJ2-2; D may be TRBD1 (6 bases). This CDR3 comprises 16 residues. Germline V gene data show CDR1 as SGHNT and CDR2 as YYREEE (reference sequence). V lost 4 bases to trimming and J lost 0 bases, with 13 bases between them. This CDR3 reads CASSPTGQANTGELFF. CDR3 DNA sequence: TGTGCCAGCAGCCCCACAGGGCAGGCGAACACCGGGGAGCTGTTTTTT.

J is TRBJ2-7 and V is TRBV27; D call uncertain. The germline CDR1 and CDR2 sequences are MNHEY and SMNVEV (reference sequence). V was pared by 4 bases and J by 3 bases, with 4 bases between. CDR3 length equals 11 residues. CDR3 loop: CASSSNYEQYF. As DNA, the CDR3 is TGTGCCAGCAGTTCCAACTACGAGCAGTACTTC.

The rearrangement uses TRBV28 and TRBJ1-5; no definite D call. Germline V gives CDR1 MDHEN, CDR2 SYDVKM. V lost 2 bases to trimming and J lost 2 bases, with 10 bases between them. This CDR3 spans 15 amino acids. CDR3 nucleotides: TGTGCCAGCAGTTTAACCTCCGGGGGCAATCAGCCCCAGCATTTT. Its protein is CASSLTSGGNQPQHF.

The rearrangement uses TRBV27 and TRBJ2-2; no clear D gene. Trimming took off 7 bases at V and 0 bases at J, with 15 bases between the two ends. This CDR3 region has 16 residues. CDR1 is MNHEY, CDR2 SMNVEV, per germline (reference sequence). CDR3 residues: CASTPRPVTNTGELFF. The CDR3, as DNA: TGTGCCAGCACTCCCCGGCCGGTCACGAACACCGGGGAGCTGTTTTTT.